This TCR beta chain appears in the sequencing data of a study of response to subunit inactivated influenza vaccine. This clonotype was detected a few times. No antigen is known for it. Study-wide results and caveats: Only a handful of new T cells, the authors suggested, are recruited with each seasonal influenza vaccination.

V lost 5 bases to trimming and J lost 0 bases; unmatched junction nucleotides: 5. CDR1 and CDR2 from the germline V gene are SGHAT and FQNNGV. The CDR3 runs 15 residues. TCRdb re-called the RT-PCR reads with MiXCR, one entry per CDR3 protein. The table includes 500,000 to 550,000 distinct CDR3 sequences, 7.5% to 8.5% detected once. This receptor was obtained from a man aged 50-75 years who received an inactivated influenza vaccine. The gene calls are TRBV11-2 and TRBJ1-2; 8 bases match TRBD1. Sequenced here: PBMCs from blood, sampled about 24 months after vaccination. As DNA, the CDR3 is TGTGCCAGCAGCCCGCGACAGGGGCCTAACTATGGCTACACCTTC. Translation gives CASSPRQGPNYGYTF.